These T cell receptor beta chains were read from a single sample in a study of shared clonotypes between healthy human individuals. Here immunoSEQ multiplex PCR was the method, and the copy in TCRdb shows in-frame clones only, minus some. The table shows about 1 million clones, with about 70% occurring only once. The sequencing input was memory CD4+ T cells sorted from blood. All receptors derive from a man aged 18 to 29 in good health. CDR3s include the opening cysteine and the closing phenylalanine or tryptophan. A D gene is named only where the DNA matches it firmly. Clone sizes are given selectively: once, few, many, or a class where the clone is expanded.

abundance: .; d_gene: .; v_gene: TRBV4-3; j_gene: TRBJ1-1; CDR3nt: TGCGCCAGCAGCCAGTCCGAAGGGAGCGCTGAAGCTTTCTTT; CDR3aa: CASSQSEGSAEAFF
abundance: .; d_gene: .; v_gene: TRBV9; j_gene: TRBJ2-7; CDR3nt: TGTGCCAGCAGCGCCACAGGGGACGGGAGTAGGCAGTACTTC; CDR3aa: CASSATGDGSRQYF
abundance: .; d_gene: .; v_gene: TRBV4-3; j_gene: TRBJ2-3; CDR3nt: TGCGCCAGCAGCCAAGATGGAGGGCGTCGCACAGATACGCAGTATTTT; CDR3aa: CASSQDGGRRTDTQYF
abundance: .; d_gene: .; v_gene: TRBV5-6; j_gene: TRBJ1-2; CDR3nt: TGTGCCAGCAGCTTACGCAACCGCTTTTATGGCTACACCTTC; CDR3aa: CASSLRNRFYGYTF
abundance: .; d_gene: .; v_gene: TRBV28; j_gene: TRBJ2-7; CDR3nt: TGTGCCAGCAGTCTACCCACCGTTTACGAGCAGTACTTC; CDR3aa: CASSLPTVYEQYF
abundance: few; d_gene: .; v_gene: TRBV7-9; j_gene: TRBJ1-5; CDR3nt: TGTGCCAGCAGCTTAGGAACCGGGACGGCTGCAATCAATCAGCCCCAGCATTTT; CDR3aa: CASSLGTGTAAINQPQHF
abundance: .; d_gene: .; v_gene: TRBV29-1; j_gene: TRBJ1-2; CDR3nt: TGCAGCGTTGTGGGGGCCCACTATGGCTACACCTTC; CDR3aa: CSVVGAHYGYTF
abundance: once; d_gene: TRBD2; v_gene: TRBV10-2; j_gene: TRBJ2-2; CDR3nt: TGCGCCAGCAGTGAGTCCCGGACTAGCAGATCCGGGGAGCTGTTTTTT; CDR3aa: CASSESRTSRSGELFF
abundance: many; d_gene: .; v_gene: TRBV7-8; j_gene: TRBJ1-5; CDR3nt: TGTGCCAGCTCTCTAGGACACAATCAGCCCCAGCATTTT; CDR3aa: CASSLGHNQPQHF
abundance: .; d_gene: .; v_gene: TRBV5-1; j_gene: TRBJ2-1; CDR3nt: TGCGCCAGCAGCTTGGGACAGGGAGGGGCCTACAATGAGCAGTTCTTC; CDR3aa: CASSLGQGGAYNEQFF
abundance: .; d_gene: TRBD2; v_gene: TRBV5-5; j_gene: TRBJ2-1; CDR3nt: TGTGCCAGCAGCTTTAGCGGGAGTGCGGTGAATGGGCAGTTCTTC; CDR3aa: CASSFSGSAVNGQFF
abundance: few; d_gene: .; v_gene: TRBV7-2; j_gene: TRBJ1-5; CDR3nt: TGTGCCAGCAGCTTAGTCCGGCTTAGCAATCAGCCCCAGCATTTT; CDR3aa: CASSLVRLSNQPQHF
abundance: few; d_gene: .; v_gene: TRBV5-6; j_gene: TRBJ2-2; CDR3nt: TGTGCCAGCAACCGAGGGGGGTCCGGGGAGCTGTTTTTT; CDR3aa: CASNRGGSGELFF
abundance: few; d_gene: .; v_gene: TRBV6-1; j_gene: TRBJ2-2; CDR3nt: TGTGCCAGCAGTGGAAGGTCCACCGGGGAGCTGTTTTTT; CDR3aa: CASSGRSTGELFF
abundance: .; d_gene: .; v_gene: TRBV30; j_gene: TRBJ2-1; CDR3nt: TGTGCCTGGAGCGCGCGTGGCAATGAGCAGTTCTTC; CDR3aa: CAWSARGNEQFF
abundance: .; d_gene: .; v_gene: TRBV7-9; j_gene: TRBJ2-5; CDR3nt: TGTGCCAGCAGCTTAGCGGCCAACTTTGGGGGGGCAGGCCAAGAGACCCAGTACTTC; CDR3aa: CASSLAANFGGAGQETQYF
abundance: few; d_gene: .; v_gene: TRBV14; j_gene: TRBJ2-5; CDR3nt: TGTGCCAGCAGCTTATCCGGGACAGAGACCCAGTACTTC; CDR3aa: CASSLSGTETQYF
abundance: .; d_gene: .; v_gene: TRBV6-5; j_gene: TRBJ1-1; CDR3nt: TGTGCCAGCAGTCCCCAGAGGCGGAGGAACACTGAAGCTTTCTTT; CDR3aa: CASSPQRRRNTEAFF
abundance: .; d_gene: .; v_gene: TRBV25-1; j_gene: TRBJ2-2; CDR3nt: TGTGCCAGCACCCCGGGGCAGAACACCGGGGAGCTGTTTTTT; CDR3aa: CASTPGQNTGELFF
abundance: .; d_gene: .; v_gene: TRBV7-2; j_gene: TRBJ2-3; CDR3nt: TGTGCCAGCAGCCCCTCGTACGGAGATACGCAGTATTTT; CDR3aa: CASSPSYGDTQYF
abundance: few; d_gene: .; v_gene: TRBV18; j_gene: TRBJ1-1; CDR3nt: TGTGCCAGCTCATACCGGGAGACTGAAGCTTTCTTT; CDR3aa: CASSYRETEAFF
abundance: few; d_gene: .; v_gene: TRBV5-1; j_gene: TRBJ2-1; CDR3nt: TGCGCCAGCAGCTTGGATGGTAGCGGATACAATGAGCAGTTCTTC; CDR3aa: CASSLDGSGYNEQFF
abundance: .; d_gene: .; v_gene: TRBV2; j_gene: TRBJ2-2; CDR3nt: TGTGCCAGCAGCCCTGAGTATGCGGGAAATGCCGGGGAGCTGTTTTTT; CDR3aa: CASSPEYAGNAGELFF